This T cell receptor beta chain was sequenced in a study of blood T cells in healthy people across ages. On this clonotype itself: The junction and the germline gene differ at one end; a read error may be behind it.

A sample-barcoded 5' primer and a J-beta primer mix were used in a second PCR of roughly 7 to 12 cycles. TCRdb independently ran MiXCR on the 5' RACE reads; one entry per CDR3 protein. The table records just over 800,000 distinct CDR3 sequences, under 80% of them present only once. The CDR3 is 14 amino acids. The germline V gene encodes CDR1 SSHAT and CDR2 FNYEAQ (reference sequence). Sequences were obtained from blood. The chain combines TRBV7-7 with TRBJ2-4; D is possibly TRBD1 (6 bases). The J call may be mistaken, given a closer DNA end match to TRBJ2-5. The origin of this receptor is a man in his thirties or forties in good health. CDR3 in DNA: TGTGCTAGCAGCGTGACAGGAGCCCAAGAGACCCAGTACTTC. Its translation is CASSVTGAQETQYF.